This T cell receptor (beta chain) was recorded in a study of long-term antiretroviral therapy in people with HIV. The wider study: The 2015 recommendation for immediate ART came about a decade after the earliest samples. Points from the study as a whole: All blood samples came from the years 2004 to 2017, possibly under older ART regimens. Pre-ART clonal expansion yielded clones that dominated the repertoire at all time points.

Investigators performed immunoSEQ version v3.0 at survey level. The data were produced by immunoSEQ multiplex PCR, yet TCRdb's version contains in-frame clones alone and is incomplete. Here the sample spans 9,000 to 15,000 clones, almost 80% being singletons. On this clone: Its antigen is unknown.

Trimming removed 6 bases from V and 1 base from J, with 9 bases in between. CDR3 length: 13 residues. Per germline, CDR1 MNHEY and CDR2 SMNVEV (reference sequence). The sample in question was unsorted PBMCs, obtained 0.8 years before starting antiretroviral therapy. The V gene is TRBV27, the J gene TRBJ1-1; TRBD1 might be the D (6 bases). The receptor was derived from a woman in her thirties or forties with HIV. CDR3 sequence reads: CASRPRGNTEAFF. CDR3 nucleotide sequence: TGTGCCAGCAGGCCCAGGGGGAACACTGAAGCTTTCTTT.